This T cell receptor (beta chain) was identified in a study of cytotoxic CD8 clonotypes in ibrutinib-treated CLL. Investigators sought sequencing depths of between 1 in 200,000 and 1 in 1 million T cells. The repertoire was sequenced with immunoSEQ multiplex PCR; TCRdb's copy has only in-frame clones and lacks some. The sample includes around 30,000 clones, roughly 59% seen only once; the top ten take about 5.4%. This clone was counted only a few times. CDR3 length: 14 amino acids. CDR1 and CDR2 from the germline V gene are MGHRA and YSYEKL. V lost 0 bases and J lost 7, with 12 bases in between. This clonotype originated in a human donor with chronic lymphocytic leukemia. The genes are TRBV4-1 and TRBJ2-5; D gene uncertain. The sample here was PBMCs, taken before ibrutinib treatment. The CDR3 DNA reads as TGCGCCAGCAGCCAAGAGCCGGGTCCCTGGACCCAGTACTTC. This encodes CASSQEPGPWTQYF.